The clone carrying this T cell receptor beta chain was seen only once. Antigen specificity is unknown. The length of the CDR3 is 15 residues. Germline V CDR1 and CDR2: SGHKS, YYEKEE (reference sequence). Trimming cost V 1 base and J 6 bases; bases outside gene matches: 5. This sample is part of a study of shared clonotypes between healthy human individuals. Study observations and caveats: Larger estimated richness was generally recorded for naive subsets relative to memory subsets.

The repertoire was sequenced with immunoSEQ multiplex PCR; TCRdb's copy has only in-frame clones and lacks some. The data show nearly 1,000,000 clones, with approximately 76% seen just once and approximately 1.5% held by the top ten. V usage is TRBV5-5 and J usage is TRBJ1-4, with TRBD1 matching 8 bases. The TCR comes from a man aged 18 to 35 in good health. Sequenced input: memory CD4+ T cells sorted from blood. Subset in this sample: CD45RA-negative fraction. This CDR3 is CASSLMTGAYEKLFF. The CDR3, as DNA: TGTGCCAGCAGCTTGATGACAGGGGCTTATGAAAAACTGTTTTTT.